This T cell receptor (beta chain) is drawn from a study of T-cell reconstitution after alpha-beta-depleted transplantation in children. The TCRbeta library incorporated unique molecular identifiers. One entry per CDR3 protein results from TCRdb running MiXCR on the PCR reads. Among about 540,000 distinct CDR3 sequences listed, over 20% were seen once. V shed 5 bases, J shed 4 bases, and the junction held 6 bases outside the gene matches. The CDR3 is made up of 15 amino acids. CDR1 and CDR2 (germline): WSHSY, SAAADI. About this clonotype itself: The antigen is not known.

Points from the study as a whole: Newly produced T cells mostly provided counts and TCRbeta diversity after one year, as hyperexpanded clones declined. Day-60 TCRbeta diversity that was high in some patients was derived from surviving recipient T cells and thymic progenitors.

This TCR derives from a boy in the first two years of life with Wiskott-Aldrich syndrome, due to receive a stem cell transplant. The rearrangement joins TRBV10-2 to TRBJ2-1; 9 bases match TRBD2. The starting material was PBMCs, obtained before TCRalphabeta/CD19-depleted stem cell transplant. CDR3 DNA sequence: TGCGCCAGCAGTTCCGGGACTAGCAGATACAATGAGCAGTTCTTC. As protein: CASSSGTSRYNEQFF.